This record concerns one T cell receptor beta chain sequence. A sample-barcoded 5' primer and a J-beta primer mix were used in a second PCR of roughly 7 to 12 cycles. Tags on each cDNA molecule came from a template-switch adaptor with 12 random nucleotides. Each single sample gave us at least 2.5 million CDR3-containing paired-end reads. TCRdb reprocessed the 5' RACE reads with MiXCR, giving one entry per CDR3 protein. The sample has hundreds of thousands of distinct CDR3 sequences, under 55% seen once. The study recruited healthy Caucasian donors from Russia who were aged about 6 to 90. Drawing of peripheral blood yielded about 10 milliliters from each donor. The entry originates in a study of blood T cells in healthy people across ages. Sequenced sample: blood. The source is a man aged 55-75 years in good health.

The CDR3 sequence is CASSRAANLSGANEKLFF. The CDR3, as DNA: TGCGCCAGCAGCCGGGCGGCCAACCTCAGCGGGGCTAATGAAAAACTGTTTTTT. This rearrangement joins TRBV4-3 to TRBJ1-4; D remains unclear. The CDR3 is made up of 18 amino acids. The V gene lost 4 bases and the J gene lost 3 bases, with 21 bases spanning the gap. Germline values: CDR1 LGHNA, CDR2 YSLEER.